This T cell receptor beta chain is from a study of CD8+ T cells in alopecia areata. In the study overall: Treated patients were given 5 to 10 mg oral tofacitinib twice daily.

Sequencing relied on a cDNA template that was reverse transcribed from extracted RNA. Generated by immunoSEQ multiplex PCR, the TCRdb table keeps only in-frame clones and is missing some. The sample carries under 250,000 clones, roughly 66% recorded once. As regards this clone: Its antigen is still unknown.

Treatment of the sample: oral pan-JAK inhibitor, 5-10 mg twice daily. Study outcomes and limitations: Significant decreases in scalp clonality and expanded CD8+ clones followed tofacitinib treatment. Sequencing of scalp samples also captures resident alphabeta T cells of normal skin. Baseline CD8+ expansion's link to response remains uncertain, as there was one nonresponder.

Per germline, CDR1 SGHDN and CDR2 FVKESK. This CDR3 is 11 amino acids long. The V end lost 3 bases, the J end lost 5 bases, and 4 bases lay between the germline ends. The sample in question was CD4+ T cells sorted from blood, obtained around week 44, from a patient treated with tofacitinib. The V gene is TRBV14, the J gene TRBJ1-2; D gene uncertain. The source is a human donor with alopecia areata. CDR3 sequence: CASSHGYGYTF. In nucleotides, the CDR3 is TGTGCCAGCAGCCACGGATATGGCTACACCTTC.